This T cell receptor (beta chain) was documented in a study of blood T cell repertoires in COVID-19. Looking at the study overall: PBMCs, B-cell-depleted T cells, or T cells provided the cDNA or gDNA that made up the material.

Seattle patient enrollment occurred during active infection, with longitudinal follow-up thereafter. Only in-frame clones appear in the TCRdb table, and some are missing; sequencing was by immunoSEQ multiplex PCR. The sample holds under 200,000 clones, roughly 80% seen once. Germline CDR1 reads MNHNY; CDR2 reads SVGAGI (reference sequence). The CDR3 consists of 11 residues. V lost 7 bases, J lost 9 bases, and 6 bases stayed unmatched. This clone was seen ten or more times. This clonotype originated in an older woman with COVID-19, enrolled during active disease. Sequencing input: peripheral blood. The chain joins TRBV6-6 to TRBJ2-7; 7 bases line up with TRBD2. CDR3 sequence: CASTAGGMQYF. The DNA for the CDR3 is TGTGCCAGCACCGCCGGGGGGATGCAGTACTTC.